The clone carrying this T cell receptor beta chain came up a few times. What it binds is not known. What was sequenced were expressed TCRB transcripts, since all of the isolated RNA had been reverse transcribed. Some clones are missing from TCRdb's copy, which holds only in-frame ones; the method was immunoSEQ multiplex PCR. The data contain under 450,000 clones, roughly 15% of them singletons. The data belong to a study of beta chain features in type 1 diabetes. Study-wide results and limits: HLA effects on TCRB rearrangement stayed unresolved here.

V dropped 2 bases and J dropped 6 bases, with 10 bases sitting between them. This CDR3 has 13 residues. Germline values: CDR1 GTSNPN, CDR2 SVGIG (reference sequence). This chain joins TRBV30 and TRBJ1-4, with TRBD1 as a possible D gene (5 bases). The receptor was derived from a young woman in good health. The sequencing input was naive CD4+ T cells from blood. Written as DNA, the CDR3 is TGTGCCTGGAGTCGGGGGTCCGATGAAAAACTGTTTTTT. This encodes CAWSRGSDEKLFF.